This is a list of T cell receptor beta chains from one sample in a study of T-cell reconstitution after alpha-beta-depleted transplantation in children. TCRdb recomputed calls from the PCR reads with MiXCR, one row per CDR3 protein. The table includes roughly 420,000 distinct CDR3 sequences, about a sixth detected once. This specimen consisted of PBMCs, mostly from graft donor cells, obtained 360 days after TCRalphabeta/CD19-depleted stem cell transplant. The source of these receptors is a boy less than two years old who had a stem cell transplant for Wiskott-Aldrich syndrome, so the T cells may come from the graft donor. CDR3s include the opening cysteine and the closing phenylalanine or tryptophan. A D gene is named only where the DNA matches it firmly. Part of the rows lack a size; the others show once, few, many or a class for expanded clones.

v_gene,d_gene,abundance,j_gene,CDR3aa,CDR3nt
TRBV5-1,-,-,TRBJ1-2,CASSLEGDYGYTF,TGCGCCAGCAGCTTGGAGGGGGACTATGGCTACACCTTC
TRBV24-1,-,few,TRBJ2-3,CATSDPGISTDTQYF,TGTGCCACCAGTGATCCCGGGATAAGCACAGATACGCAGTATTTT
TRBV7-6,-,-,TRBJ1-5,CASSRGVNQPQHF,TGTGCCAGCAGCCGGGGAGTCAATCAGCCCCAGCATTTT
TRBV12-3/TRBV12-4,-,few,TRBJ2-7,CASSFDTVYEQYF,TGTGCCAGCAGTTTCGACACGGTCTACGAGCAGTACTTC
TRBV7-2,-,few,TRBJ2-4,CASSLVRGAMLNIQYF,TGTGCCAGCAGCTTAGTGCGGGGTGCCATGCTGAACATTCAGTACTTC
TRBV5-1,TRBD2,-,TRBJ2-1,CASSLVYGRAGNEQFF,TGCGCCAGCAGCTTGGTCTACGGGAGGGCCGGCAATGAGCAGTTCTTC
TRBV2,-,-,TRBJ2-1,CASIPRGLGYNEQFF,TGTGCCAGCATCCCAAGAGGGCTGGGCTACAATGAGCAGTTCTTC
TRBV5-1,-,-,TRBJ2-6,CASSRDGANVLTF,TGCGCCAGCAGCCGAGATGGGGCCAACGTCCTGACTTTC
TRBV4-3,-,few,TRBJ1-2,CASSQLRGGDGYTF,TGCGCCAGCAGCCAATTAAGGGGGGGTGATGGCTACACCTTC
TRBV7-6,-,-,TRBJ2-5,CASSLVLVETQYF,TGTGCCAGCAGCTTAGTTTTGGTGGAGACCCAGTACTTC
TRBV10-3,-,-,TRBJ1-1,CAISESTTVGVF,TGTGCCATCAGTGAGTCCACGACGGTGGGGGTCTTT
TRBV5-1,-,few,TRBJ2-3,CASSLAAADTQYF,TGCGCCAGCAGCTTGGCGGCAGCAGATACGCAGTATTTT
TRBV10-3,-,-,TRBJ2-5,CAISEFPDSEETQYF,TGTGCCATCAGTGAGTTCCCGGACAGTGAAGAGACCCAGTACTTC
TRBV15,-,-,TRBJ2-1,CATSRQLGYNEQFF,TGTGCCACCAGCAGACAGTTGGGTTACAATGAGCAGTTCTTC
TRBV5-1,TRBD1,-,TRBJ2-1,CASSAGQALLNEQFF,TGCGCCAGCAGCGCGGGACAGGCGCTCCTCAATGAGCAGTTCTTC
TRBV2,TRBD1,few,TRBJ2-5,CASSPRQGFQETQYF,TGTGCCAGCAGCCCGAGACAGGGCTTCCAAGAGACCCAGTACTTC
TRBV19,-,few,TRBJ1-1,CASSIGGWLNTEAFF,TGTGCCAGTAGTATTGGGGGATGGCTGAACACTGAAGCTTTCTTT
TRBV7-9,TRBD1,-,TRBJ1-1,CASSSQGSRTEAFF,TGTGCCAGCAGCTCACAGGGGTCACGGACTGAAGCTTTCTTT
TRBV2,-,-,TRBJ2-4,CASLNDRRPLSKNIQYF,TGTGCCAGCCTTAATGATCGCCGGCCTCTTTCCAAAAACATTCAGTACTTC
TRBV2,-,-,TRBJ1-1,CATRKDSLMNTEAFF,TGTGCCACCAGAAAAGACAGCTTAATGAACACTGAAGCTTTCTTT
TRBV7-9,-,-,TRBJ2-3,CASSQRGSHYTDTQYF,TGTGCCAGCAGCCAAAGGGGTTCACATTACACAGATACGCAGTATTTT
TRBV10-3,-,-,TRBJ2-7,CAISKAVDYEQYF,TGTGCCATCAGTAAAGCAGTAGACTACGAGCAGTACTTC
TRBV20-1,-,few,TRBJ1-1,CSATRGVNTEAFF,TGCAGTGCTACTCGGGGGGTGAACACTGAAGCTTTCTTT
TRBV10-3,-,-,TRBJ2-6,CAISELGVGANVLTF,TGTGCCATCAGTGAACTAGGAGTTGGGGCCAACGTCCTGACTTTC
TRBV14,-,few,TRBJ1-1,CASSQDVGGMAFF,TGTGCCAGCAGCCAAGATGTGGGCGGGATGGCTTTCTTT
TRBV5-1,-,few,TRBJ2-1,CASSLYSSSSYNEQFF,TGCGCCAGCAGCTTATACAGTTCTAGCTCCTACAATGAGCAGTTCTTC
TRBV7-2,-,few,TRBJ2-7,CASSLDGYHYEQYF,TGTGCCAGCAGCTTAGACGGGTACCACTACGAGCAGTACTTC